This TCR beta chain is from a study of shared clonotypes between healthy human individuals. General observations from the study: Genetic and exposure-history diversity was limited by the small donor number.

Sequencing was performed with immunoSEQ multiplex PCR; in TCRdb, only in-frame clones are kept and a portion is missing. The sample shows about 490,000 clones, around 73% of them seen only once. Concerning this clone itself: The target antigen is unknown.

Specimen: PBMCs. This receptor was identified in a woman between 40 and 55 years old in good health. Some clones in this sample may be carry-over from other donors' samples.

This chain's CDR3 is CASSAGSTGNTEAFF. Here the CDR3 DNA reads TGTGCCAGCAGTGCTGGGTCCACGGGGAACACTGAAGCTTTCTTT. The V call is TRBV6-4, the J call TRBJ1-1; D gene ambiguous. The germline V and J ends were trimmed by 4 bases and 1 base, with 13 bases remaining between them. The germline gives CDR1 MRHNA, CDR2 SNTAGT. This CDR3 is built from 15 residues.